This passage covers 30 T cell receptor beta chains from one sample sequenced in a study of T-cell memory formation after mild COVID-19. Each CDR3 protein is one row after TCRdb ran MiXCR on the 5' RACE reads. The data hold a few hundred thousand distinct CDR3 sequences, with 15% to 20% observed a single time. Sample: PBMCs or a T cell subset sorted from them (not recorded which). The source is a man between 18 and 35 years old who had mild COVID-19 (a few samples of this study predate the infection). Cell type and time point are not known.

In its sample, this clonotype was seen many times. The genes are TRBV4-1 and TRBJ2-3; D gene uncertain. Trimming stripped 0 bases from V and 0 bases from J, with 10 bases between. CDR1 and CDR2 (germline): MGHRA, YSYEKL. The CDR3 has 16 residues. The CDR3 sequence: CASSQEQRPSTDTQYF. Written as DNA, the CDR3 is TGCGCCAGCAGCCAAGAACAGAGACCTAGCACAGATACGCAGTATTTT.

The chain uses TRBV4-1 and TRBJ1-1, with a tentative D call TRBD1 (6 bases). The CDR3 length is 15 residues. V lost 1 base to trimming and J lost 1 base, with 10 bases between them. Germline values: CDR1 MGHRA, CDR2 YSYEKL. CDR3 amino acids: CASSQGGQRNTEAFF. The CDR3 bases are TGCGCCAGCAGCCAAGGGGGGCAGAGGAACACTGAAGCTTTCTTT.

This clonotype was seen ten or more times. The chain employs TRBV6-5 and TRBJ2-7; D uncertain. The CDR3 covers 10 residues. Per germline, CDR1 MNHEY and CDR2 SVGAGI. V was clipped by 5 bases and J by 2 bases, with 1 base between them. The CDR3 DNA is TGTGCCAGCAGTACCTACGAGCAGTACGTC. It is translated as CASSTYEQYV.

The table lists this clonotype with a few counts. The chain uses TRBV6-2 or TRBV6-3 and TRBJ2-5; TRBD1 agrees at 9 bases. Germline V gene data show CDR1 as MNHEY and CDR2 as SVGEGT. The CDR3 spans 14 residues. J lost 4 bases, V lost 2 bases, and 2 bases had no gene match. CDR3 protein: CASSYPDRGETQYF. The CDR3 DNA reads TGTGCCAGCAGTTACCCGGACAGGGGAGAGACCCAGTACTTC.

This chain connects TRBV10-2 to TRBJ2-2, with D unclear. V dropped 3 bases and J dropped 8 bases, with 7 bases sitting between them. Germline V CDR1 and CDR2: WSHSY, SAAADI. The CDR3 spans 12 residues. The CDR3 coding sequence is TGCGCCAGCAGTGAACGAACAGGGGAGCTGTTTTTT. Its protein product is CASSERTGELFF.

This chain uses TRBV20-1 with TRBJ1-1, with no clear D. Germline CDR1 reads DFQATT; CDR2 reads SNEGSKA (reference sequence). The CDR3 extends over 13 amino acids. The CDR3 sequence is CSLTSGLNTEAFF. CDR3 nucleotide sequence: TGCAGCCTCACCTCTGGGTTGAACACTGAAGCTTTCTTT.

This clonotype was found many times. V and J are TRBV20-1 and TRBJ2-5; 10 bases are shared with TRBD2. The V gene's germline CDR1 is DFQATT and CDR2 SNEGSKA (reference sequence). The CDR3 sequence is 15 residues long. V lost 2 bases and J lost 4; bases outside the gene matches: 7. This CDR3 is CSARLPSSGGETQYF. CDR3 DNA: TGCAGTGCTAGATTACCCTCTAGCGGGGGAGAGACCCAGTACTTC.

V gene TRBV20-1 combines with J gene TRBJ2-1; 10 nucleotides line up with TRBD1. Per germline, CDR1 DFQATT and CDR2 SNEGSKA (reference sequence). V lost 4 bases, J lost 3 bases, and 3 bases stayed unmatched. The CDR3 spans 14 residues. The CDR3 DNA follows: TGCAGTGCTACGGACAGGGGGGTCTACAATGAGCAGTTCTTC. This sequence encodes CSATDRGVYNEQFF.

The chain couples TRBV6-1 to TRBJ1-6, with D unclear. This CDR3 has 14 amino acids. Trimming removed 2 bases at V and 10 bases at J, with 12 bases between. CDR1 is MNHNS and CDR2 is SASEGT in the germline V gene. CDR3 in DNA: TGTGCCAGCAGTGAATCGGCAGGAGGATCACCCCTCCACTTT. Protein product: CASSESAGGSPLHF.

This clonotype occurred a few times. The rearrangement links TRBV6-2 or TRBV6-3 to TRBJ2-7; weak D call: TRBD2 (7 bases). Deletions cut 7 bases from V and 5 bases from J, with 27 bases between. The CDR3 has 17 amino acids. Germline loops: CDR1 MNHEY, CDR2 SVGEGT. The CDR3 DNA sequence: TGTGCCAGCACCGATCCCGGCGGGGGCCTGAGATGGGACGAGCAGTACTTC. Protein: CASTDPGGGLRWDEQYF.

The genes are TRBV20-1 and TRBJ2-7; 7 nucleotides line up with TRBD2. V lost 6 bases to trimming and J lost 1 base; unmatched junction nucleotides: 6. Germline-derived CDR1 and CDR2 are DFQATT and SNEGSKA (reference sequence). The CDR3 covers 13 residues. The CDR3 DNA reads as TGCAGTGCAGCGGGACCGAAATCCTACGAGCAGTACTTC. It yields the protein CSAAGPKSYEQYF.

In its sample, this clonotype was seen a few times. The chain recombines TRBV5-1 with TRBJ1-1; D is possibly TRBD1 (5 bases). Germline V CDR1 and CDR2: SGHRS, YFSETQ. The CDR3 is 14 residues long. V was trimmed by 0 bases and J by 4 bases, leaving 10 bases between them. CDR3 sequence reads: CASSLGGAITEAFF. In DNA, the CDR3 is TGCGCCAGCAGCTTGGGGGGCGCGATCACTGAAGCTTTCTTT.

This clonotype was counted a few times. The chain has TRBV3-1 and TRBJ2-2; no clear D. The CDR3 spans 14 residues. The germline CDR1 and CDR2 sequences are LGHDT and YNNKEL (reference sequence). Trimming took 3 bases from V and 7 from J, leaving 12 bases between them. The CDR3 loop is CASSQWVLNGELFF. In nucleotides, the CDR3 is TGTGCCAGCAGCCAGTGGGTCCTCAACGGGGAGCTGTTTTTT.

V usage is TRBV4-1 and J usage is TRBJ2-7; D is possibly TRBD1 (5 bases). V dropped 1 base and J dropped 1 base, with 11 bases sitting between them. This CDR3 spans 15 amino acids. Germline V gene sequence: CDR1 MGHRA, CDR2 YSYEKL. In nucleotides, the CDR3 is TGCGCCAGCAGCCAAGGGTCAACAGGTTCCTACGAGCAGTACTTC. Protein sequence: CASSQGSTGSYEQYF.

The chain uses TRBV4-3 and TRBJ1-1; perhaps TRBD1 as D (5 bases). V was pared by 0 bases and J by 4 bases, with 12 bases between. The CDR3 totals 15 residues. CDR1 LGHNA and CDR2 YSLEER come from the germline V gene. CDR3 sequence: CASSQDRWGGTEAFF. The CDR3 DNA sequence: TGCGCCAGCAGCCAAGATAGGTGGGGCGGCACTGAAGCTTTCTTT.

The chain combines TRBV29-1 with TRBJ2-1, with 8 bases lining up with TRBD2. The CDR3 has 14 amino acids. Germline CDR1 SQVTM, CDR2 ANQGSEA. Unmatched junction bases numbered 9, after V lost 6 bases and J lost 5 bases. CDR3 DNA sequence: TGCAGCGTCAAACGCCTAGCGGGCGACAATGAGCAGTTCTTC. Its translation: CSVKRLAGDNEQFF.

The chain carries TRBV28 and TRBJ1-5; TRBD1 matches at 8 bases. There are 14 residues in the CDR3. V lost 5 bases and J lost 7; bases outside the gene matches: 7. Germline loops: CDR1 MDHEN, CDR2 SYDVKM. The CDR3 coding sequence is TGTGCCAGCAGTCTAGGACAGGGAGTCCAGCCCCAGCATTTT. This gives the protein CASSLGQGVQPQHF.

This sequence joins TRBV29-1 and TRBJ2-1; D is possibly TRBD1 (6 bases). Trimming stripped 5 bases from V and 5 bases from J, with 13 bases between. The CDR3 length is 13 residues. The germline gives CDR1 SQVTM, CDR2 ANQGSEA. The CDR3: CSVRSGTHNEQFF. CDR3 DNA: TGCAGCGTTAGGTCCGGGACACACAATGAGCAGTTCTTC.

V gene TRBV6-4 combines with J gene TRBJ2-7; no clear D. The CDR3 sequence is 8 residues long. The V gene lost 11 bases and the J gene lost 4 bases, with 3 bases spanning the gap. Looked up from germline, CDR1 is MRHNA and CDR2 is SNTAGT. The CDR3 spells CAGYEQYF. The CDR3 coding sequence is TGTGCCGGTTACGAGCAGTACTTC.

This clonotype was seen repeatedly, ten times or more. The genes are TRBV5-4 and TRBJ2-1; the D is unclear. Trimming took off 1 base at V and 5 bases at J, with 13 bases between the two ends. Germline V lookup: CDR1 SGHNT, CDR2 YYREEE (reference sequence). CDR3 length: 15 amino acids. The chain's CDR3 is CASSLLSQHDNEQFF. CDR3 DNA: TGTGCCAGCAGCTTGCTTTCCCAGCACGACAATGAGCAGTTCTTC.

This rearrangement joins TRBV7-9 to TRBJ1-6, with 7 bases that match TRBD1. The CDR3 consists of 16 residues. Germline-derived CDR1 and CDR2 are SEHNR and FQNEAQ (reference sequence). Unmatched junction bases numbered 3, after V lost 4 bases and J lost 0 bases. The CDR3, as DNA: TGTGCCAGCAGCTCGACAGGGAGCTCCTATAATTCACCCCTCCACTTT. This codes for CASSSTGSSYNSPLHF.

This clonotype was observed many times. The rearrangement joins TRBV7-2 to TRBJ2-5; no clear D gene. The CDR3 has 12 amino acids. The germline V gene encodes CDR1 SGHTA and CDR2 FQGNSA. V gave up 3 bases and J gave up 5 bases, with 7 bases separating them. This CDR3 is CASSFSRETQYF. The CDR3 DNA is TGTGCCAGCAGCTTCTCTCGCGAGACCCAGTACTTC.

J is TRBJ2-2 and V is TRBV20-1; possible D gene TRBD2, 5 bases. The length of the CDR3 is 16 residues. Germline CDR1 is DFQATT and CDR2 is SNEGSKA (reference sequence). The V and J ends lost 0 bases and 2 bases respectively, with 13 bases between them. The CDR3 region is CSARDGGRFNTGELFF. The CDR3 region has the DNA TGCAGTGCTAGAGATGGAGGAAGGTTCAACACCGGGGAGCTGTTTTTT.

The sample holds a few counts of this clonotype. The chain carries TRBV20-1 and TRBJ2-3, with TRBD1 matching 11 bases. Per the germline V gene, CDR1 is DFQATT and CDR2 is SNEGSKA (reference sequence). The length of the CDR3 is 11 residues. J gave up 11 bases and V 6 bases, and 4 bases lay outside the gene matches. The CDR3 sequence is CSAQGTGGQYF. The CDR3 bases are TGCAGTGCCCAGGGGACAGGGGGGCAGTATTTT.

This clonotype showed up just a few times. The V call is TRBV9, the J call TRBJ2-5, with 8 positions matching TRBD1. Per the germline V gene, CDR1 is SGDLS and CDR2 is YYNGEE. This CDR3 comprises 15 residues. V lost 4 bases, J lost 5 bases, and 10 bases stayed unmatched. Written as DNA, the CDR3 is TGTGCCAGCAGCAGCCAGACAGGGGTGAGGGAGACCCAGTACTTC. Its protein is CASSSQTGVRETQYF.

V gene TRBV6-2 or TRBV6-3 combines with J gene TRBJ1-1; 8 bases are a match to TRBD1. This CDR3 contains 13 residues. Per germline, CDR1 MNHEY and CDR2 SVGEGT. With V trimmed by 7 bases and J by 11 bases, 12 bases remained unmatched. The CDR3 protein is CASTRDRPSFAFF. Written as DNA, the CDR3 is TGTGCCAGCACCCGGGACAGGCCCTCTTTTGCTTTCTTT.

This clonotype was seen more than once but under ten times. The chain is built from TRBV7-9 and TRBJ2-7; no firm D call. CDR3 size: 13 residues. Germline CDR1 and CDR2: SEHNR and FQNEAQ (reference sequence). V was trimmed by 5 bases and J by 7 bases, leaving 15 bases between them. The CDR3 reads CASSDRAIQEQYV. CDR3 coding DNA: TGTGCCAGCAGCGACCGGGCAATTCAGGAGCAGTACGTC.

This clonotype was observed a handful of times. The chain uses TRBV7-2 and TRBJ1-3, with D perhaps matching TRBD1 (5 bases). Per the germline V gene, CDR1 is SGHTA and CDR2 is FQGNSA. This CDR3 region has 15 residues. V lost 5 bases and J 0 bases, leaving 11 bases between the germline ends. This CDR3 is CASSSDSRSGNTIYF. CDR3 in DNA: TGTGCCAGCAGCAGCGACAGCCGCTCTGGAAACACCATATATTTT. Full variable domain (remainder filled in from reference TRBV7-2 and TRBJ1-3): GAGVSQSPSNKVTEKGKDVELRCDPISGHTALYWYRQSLGQGLEFLIYFQGNSAPDKSGLPSDRFSAERTGGSVSTLTIQRTQQEDSAVYLCASSSDSRSGNTIYFGEGSWLTVV.

This chain joins TRBV10-3 and TRBJ2-5; 7 positions agree with TRBD1. The CDR3 runs to 13 residues. Germline CDR1 reads ENHRY; CDR2 reads SYGVKD. V shed 7 bases, J shed 2 bases, and the junction held 4 bases outside the gene matches. DNA of the CDR3: TGTGCCATCACCCCGGGACAGCAAGAGACCCAGTACTTC. Translated, it gives CAITPGQQETQYF.

V gene TRBV6-5 combines with J gene TRBJ1-1; D is uncertain. CDR3 length: 11 residues. V was trimmed by 8 bases and J by 1 base, leaving 5 bases between them. Germline assignment: CDR1 MNHEY and CDR2 SVGAGI. CDR3 in DNA: TGTGCCAGCGCGCGGAACACTGAAGCTTTCTTT. It encodes CASARNTEAFF.